This T cell receptor (beta chain) was found in a study of shared clonotypes between healthy human individuals. Samples underwent the assay at deep level. In the original processing: ImmunoSEQ yielded junction-only sequences lacking quality scores, so filtering differed. Assay: immunoSEQ multiplex PCR; the TCRdb copy retains only in-frame clones and omits some. V, J and clone size were drawn from that table, and D and trimming were deduced from the DNA. The data show over a million clones, 96% seen once. With V trimmed by 6 bases and J by 4 bases, 10 bases remained unmatched. Per germline, CDR1 MDHEN and CDR2 SYDVKM. This CDR3 has 16 residues.

The chain is built from TRBV28 and TRBJ1-5, with 9 bases aligning to TRBD1. The sequence derives from a man in his thirties or forties in good health. Sequenced input: naive CD4+ T cells sorted from blood. As for subset: CD45RA+ positively selected. In nucleotides, the CDR3 is TGTGCCAGCAGCACACCGGGACAGGGAGATAATCAGCCCCAGCATTTT. As protein: CASSTPGQGDNQPQHF.